This T cell receptor beta chain derives from a study of blood T cell dynamics during melanoma immunotherapy. Every bulk PBMC sample received the same 350 ng of DNA. Repertoires were generated with immunoSEQ multiplex PCR, while TCRdb's copy carries only in-frame clones and drops some. The sample holds some 13,000 clones, around 86% seen once. Germline CDR1 and CDR2: SGHNT and YYREEE (reference sequence). The CDR3 is made up of 14 amino acids. The time point is: week 3, after first cycle of checkpoint inhibitor. Prior systemic cancer therapy, immunosuppressant use and other active malignancies excluded patients.

This sequence joins TRBV5-4 and TRBJ2-5, with TRBD1 matching 10 bases. The DNA matches TRBJ2-7 better at its end, which makes the J call doubtful. The sequencing used blood, collected from a patient treated with checkpoint blockade. The clonotype comes from a human donor with melanoma. CDR3 amino acids: CASSSGTGAYEQYF. CDR3 bases: TGTGCCAGCAGCTCAGGGACAGGGGCGTACGAGCAGTACTTC.